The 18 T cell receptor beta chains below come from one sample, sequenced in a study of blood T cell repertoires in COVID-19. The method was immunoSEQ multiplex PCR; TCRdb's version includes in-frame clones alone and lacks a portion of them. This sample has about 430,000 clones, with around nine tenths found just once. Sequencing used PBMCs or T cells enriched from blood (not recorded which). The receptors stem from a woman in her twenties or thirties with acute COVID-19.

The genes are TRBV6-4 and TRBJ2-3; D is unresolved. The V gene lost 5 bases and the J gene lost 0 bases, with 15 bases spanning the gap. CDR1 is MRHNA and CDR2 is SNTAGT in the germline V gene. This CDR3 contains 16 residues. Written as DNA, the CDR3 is TGTGCCAGCAGTCCACTTGCCTACCCTAGCACAGATACGCAGTATTTT. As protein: CASSPLAYPSTDTQYF.

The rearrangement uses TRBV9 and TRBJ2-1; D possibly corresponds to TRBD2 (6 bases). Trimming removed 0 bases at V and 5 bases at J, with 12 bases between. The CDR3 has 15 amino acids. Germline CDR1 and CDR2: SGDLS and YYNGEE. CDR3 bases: TGTGCCAGCAGCGTAGCTGGCGGGGCCCACAATGAGCAGTTCTTC. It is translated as CASSVAGGAHNEQFF.

CDR3 bases: TGCAGCGTCGAAAAATACGACAGGGCGGCCTATGGCTACACCTTC. Its translation: CSVEKYDRAAYGYTF. The V gene is TRBV29-1, the J gene TRBJ1-2, with TRBD1 matching over 7 bases. V dropped 6 bases and J dropped 4; count of bases not matched to a gene: 14. The germline CDR1 and CDR2 sequences are SQVTM and ANQGSEA. The CDR3 runs to 15 residues.

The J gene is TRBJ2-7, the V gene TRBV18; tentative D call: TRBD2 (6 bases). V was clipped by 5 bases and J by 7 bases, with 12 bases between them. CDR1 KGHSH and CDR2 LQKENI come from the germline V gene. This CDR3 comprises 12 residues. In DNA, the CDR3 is TGTGCCAGCTCAACCCCGGGAGCAGAGCAGTACTTC. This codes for CASSTPGAEQYF.

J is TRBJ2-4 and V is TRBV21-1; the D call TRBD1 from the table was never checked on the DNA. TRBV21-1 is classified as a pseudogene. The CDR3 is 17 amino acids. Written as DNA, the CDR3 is TGTGCCAGCAGCTCAAACCCTCCCAGGGTTGGCAAAAACATTCAGTACTTC. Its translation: CASSSNPPRVGKNIQYF.

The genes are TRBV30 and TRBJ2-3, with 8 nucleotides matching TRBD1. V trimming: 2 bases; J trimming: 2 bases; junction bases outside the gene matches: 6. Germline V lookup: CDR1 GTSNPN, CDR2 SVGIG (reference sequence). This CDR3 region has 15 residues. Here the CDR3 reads CAWSPGQGVTDTQYF. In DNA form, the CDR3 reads TGTGCCTGGAGTCCAGGACAGGGAGTCACAGATACGCAGTATTTT.

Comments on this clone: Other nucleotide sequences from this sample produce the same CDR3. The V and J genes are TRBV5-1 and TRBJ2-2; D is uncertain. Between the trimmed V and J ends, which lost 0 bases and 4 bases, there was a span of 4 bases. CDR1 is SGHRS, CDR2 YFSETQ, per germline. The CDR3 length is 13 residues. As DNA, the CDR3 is TGCGCCAGCAGCTTGGGAGGCACCGGGGAGCTGTTTTTT. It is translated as CASSLGGTGELFF. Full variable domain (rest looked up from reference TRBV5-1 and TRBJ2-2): KAGVTQTPRYLIKTRGQQVTLSCSPISGHRSVSWYQQTPGQGLQFLFEYFSETQRNKGNFPGRFSGRQFSNSRSEMNVSTLELGDSALYLCASSLGGTGELFFGEGSRLTVL.

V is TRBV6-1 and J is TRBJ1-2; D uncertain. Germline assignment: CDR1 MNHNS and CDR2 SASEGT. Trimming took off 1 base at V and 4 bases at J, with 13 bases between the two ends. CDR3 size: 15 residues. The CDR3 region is CASSEGAMTSYGYTF. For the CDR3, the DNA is TGTGCCAGCAGTGAAGGAGCGATGACCAGCTATGGCTACACCTTC.

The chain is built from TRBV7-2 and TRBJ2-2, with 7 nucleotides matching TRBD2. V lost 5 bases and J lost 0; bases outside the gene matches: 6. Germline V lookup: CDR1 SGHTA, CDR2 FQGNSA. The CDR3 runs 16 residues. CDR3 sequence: CASSLIGGANTGELFF. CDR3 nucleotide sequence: TGTGCCAGCAGCCTAATTGGGGGGGCGAACACCGGGGAGCTGTTTTTT.

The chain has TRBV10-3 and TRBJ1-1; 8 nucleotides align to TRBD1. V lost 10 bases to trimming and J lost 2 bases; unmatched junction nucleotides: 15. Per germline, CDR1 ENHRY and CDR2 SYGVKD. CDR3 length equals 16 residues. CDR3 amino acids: CATSQIARGPNTEAFF. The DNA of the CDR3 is TGTGCCACATCCCAAATCGCCAGGGGGCCTAACACTGAAGCTTTCTTT.

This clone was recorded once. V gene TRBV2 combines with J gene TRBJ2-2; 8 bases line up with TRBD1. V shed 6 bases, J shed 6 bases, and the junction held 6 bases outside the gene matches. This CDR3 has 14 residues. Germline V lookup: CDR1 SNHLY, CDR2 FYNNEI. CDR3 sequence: CASSNDRGPGELFF. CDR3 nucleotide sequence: TGTGCCAGCAGCAACGACAGGGGACCCGGGGAGCTGTTTTTT.

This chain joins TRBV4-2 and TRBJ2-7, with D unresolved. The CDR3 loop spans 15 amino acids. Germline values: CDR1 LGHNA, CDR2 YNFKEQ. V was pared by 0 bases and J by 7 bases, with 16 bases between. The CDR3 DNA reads TGTGCCAGCAGCCAAGAGGCGGCAGCCTATGGGGAGCAGTACTTC. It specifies CASSQEAAAYGEQYF.

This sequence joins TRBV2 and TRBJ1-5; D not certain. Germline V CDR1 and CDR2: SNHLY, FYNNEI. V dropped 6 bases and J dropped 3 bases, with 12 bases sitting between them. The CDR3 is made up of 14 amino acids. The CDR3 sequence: CASSSDGFNQPQHF. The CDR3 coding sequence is TGTGCCAGCAGCTCCGACGGGTTCAATCAGCCCCAGCATTTT.

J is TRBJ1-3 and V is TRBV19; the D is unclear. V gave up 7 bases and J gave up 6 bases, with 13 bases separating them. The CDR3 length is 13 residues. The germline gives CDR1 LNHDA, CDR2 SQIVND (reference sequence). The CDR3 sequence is CASMDEGANTIYF. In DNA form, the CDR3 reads TGTGCCAGTATGGACGAGGGTGCAAACACCATATATTTT.

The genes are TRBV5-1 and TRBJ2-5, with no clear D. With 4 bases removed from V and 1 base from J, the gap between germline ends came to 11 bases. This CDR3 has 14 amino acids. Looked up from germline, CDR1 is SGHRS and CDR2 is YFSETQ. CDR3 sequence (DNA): TGCGCCAGCAGCCAACTCCGAGTCCAAGAGACCCAGTACTTC. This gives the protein CASSQLRVQETQYF.

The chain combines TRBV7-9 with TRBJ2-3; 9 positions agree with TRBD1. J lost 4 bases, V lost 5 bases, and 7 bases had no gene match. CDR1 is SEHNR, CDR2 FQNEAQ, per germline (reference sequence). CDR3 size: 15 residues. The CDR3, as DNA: TGTGCCAGCAGCCACCGGGACAGGGCATCAGATACGCAGTATTTT. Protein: CASSHRDRASDTQYF. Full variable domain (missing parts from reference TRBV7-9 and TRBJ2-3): DTGVSQNPRHKITKRGQNVTFRCDPISEHNRLYWYRQTLGQGPEFLTYFQNEAQLEKSRLLSDRFSAERPKGSFSTLEIQRTEQGDSAMYLCASSHRDRASDTQYFGPGTRLTVL.

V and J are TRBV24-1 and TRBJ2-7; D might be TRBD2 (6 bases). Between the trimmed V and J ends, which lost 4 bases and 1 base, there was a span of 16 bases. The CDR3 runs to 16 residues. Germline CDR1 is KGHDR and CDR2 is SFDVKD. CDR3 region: CATSEISGDFSYEQYF. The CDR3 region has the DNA TGTGCCACCAGTGAAATTTCGGGGGACTTTTCCTACGAGCAGTACTTC.

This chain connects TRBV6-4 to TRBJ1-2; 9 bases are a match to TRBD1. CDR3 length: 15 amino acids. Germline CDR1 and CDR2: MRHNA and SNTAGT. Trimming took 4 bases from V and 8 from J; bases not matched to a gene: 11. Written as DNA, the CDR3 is TGTGCCAGCAGTGGAGAACAGGGGGCGCGGGGAGGCTACACCTTC. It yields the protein CASSGEQGARGGYTF.